This is a list of T cell receptor beta chains from one sample in a study of T-cell memory formation after mild COVID-19. MiXCR, run by TCRdb on the 5' RACE reads, gives a single entry per CDR3 protein. The data show around 150,000 distinct CDR3 sequences, 30% to 35% seen once. The sequenced material came from PBMCs or a T cell subset sorted from them (not recorded which). These receptors came from an adult woman who had mild COVID-19 (a few samples of this study predate the infection). Cell type and time point are not known. Each CDR3 is given with its conserved first and last residue. Fields, in order: clone size, V gene, D gene, J gene, CDR3 DNA, CDR3 protein. The D gene is left open where the match is weak. Clone size is shown for a subset of rows, as once, few, many or a class of expanded clone.

>few|TRBV12-3/TRBV12-4|.|TRBJ1-2
TGTGCCAGCACCACCTTGGGTATAGGGGGTGGCTACACCTTC
CASTTLGIGGGYTF
>few|TRBV7-3|.|TRBJ2-1
TGTGCCAGCAGCCCCGGGACTTCCAATGAGCAGTTCTTC
CASSPGTSNEQFF
>.|TRBV24-1|TRBD1|TRBJ2-1
TGTGCCACCAGTGACCTGACAGGGGCCCATGAGCAGTTCTTC
CATSDLTGAHEQFF
>.|TRBV24-1|.|TRBJ1-2
TGTGCCACCAGTGATTTTACGGCAGGGGATGGGTTACATGGCTACACCTTC
CATSDFTAGDGLHGYTF
>.|TRBV7-6|.|TRBJ2-6
TGTGCCAGCAGCTTACGGATCGACATATCTGGGGCCAACGTCCTGACTTTC
CASSLRIDISGANVLTF
>.|TRBV24-1|TRBD2|TRBJ2-1
TGTGCCACCAGGGGGGGGGACTCCTCCTACAATGAGCAGTTCTTC
CATRGGDSSYNEQFF
>.|TRBV10-3|.|TRBJ2-7
TGTGCCATCGGAGCGGAGGGGGCCTACGAGCAGTACTTC
CAIGAEGAYEQYF
>.|TRBV5-6|.|TRBJ1-1
TGTGCCAGCAGCTTGCGGGGGGCGCAGGACACTGAAGCTTTCTTT
CASSLRGAQDTEAFF
>.|TRBV12-3/TRBV12-4|.|TRBJ2-7
TGTGCCAGCAGTTTACTCGGCAGCTACGAGCAGTACTTC
CASSLLGSYEQYF
>.|TRBV24-1|TRBD2|TRBJ2-5
TGTGCCACCAGGGAGACTAGCGGGAGTGAGACCCAGTACTTC
CATRETSGSETQYF
>.|TRBV3-1|.|TRBJ2-1
TGTGCCAGCAGCCCCACGGGGGGCGGCCACAATGAGCAGTTCTTC
CASSPTGGGHNEQFF
>few|TRBV12-3/TRBV12-4|TRBD1|TRBJ2-5
TGTGCCAGCAGTTCTGTGGGACAGGGGGAAGAGACCCAGTACTTC
CASSSVGQGEETQYF
>few|TRBV19|.|TRBJ1-1
TGTGCCAGCCGCTACGACAGAAACACTGAAGCTTTCTTT
CASRYDRNTEAFF
>.|TRBV4-1|.|TRBJ1-5
TGCGCCAGCAGCCACATACGGGGGGATAGCAATCAGCCCCAGCATTTT
CASSHIRGDSNQPQHF
>few|TRBV10-3|.|TRBJ2-2
TGTGCCATCAGTGAAGTGCCCAGGCCGAACACCGGGGAGCTGTTTTTT
CAISEVPRPNTGELFF
>few|TRBV3-1|.|TRBJ1-1
TGTGCCAGCAGCTCCCAGGGATCCTCAGCTTTCTTT
CASSSQGSSAFF
>.|TRBV4-1|.|TRBJ2-7
TGCGCCAGCAGCCCCCTAGGGGCTCTAGCTCCCTACGAGCAGTACTTC
CASSPLGALAPYEQYF
>.|TRBV27|TRBD2|TRBJ2-7
TGTGCCAGCAGTCGCGGGGGAGTCTACGAGCAGTACTTC
CASSRGGVYEQYF
>.|TRBV6-5|.|TRBJ1-4
TGTGCCAGCAGTTATGGGAGGGCAGGGGCTGAAAAACTGTTTTTT
CASSYGRAGAEKLFF
>.|TRBV12-3/TRBV12-4|.|TRBJ2-3
TGTGCCAGCAGTTTCCATCATCAGACAGTCGGCGCAGATACGCAGTATTTT
CASSFHHQTVGADTQYF
>.|TRBV6-1|.|TRBJ1-1
TGTGCCAGCAGTGAAAGTACACCCGGCACTGAAGCTTTCTTT
CASSESTPGTEAFF
>few|TRBV2|.|TRBJ2-1
TGTGCCAGCAGTGCGTACGTGGGGCACAATGAGCAGTTCTTC
CASSAYVGHNEQFF
>few|TRBV7-3|TRBD1|TRBJ2-1
TGTGCCAGCAGTATCGCGGGACAGGGGGTCTACAATGAGCAGTTCTTC
CASSIAGQGVYNEQFF
>.|TRBV7-6|TRBD2|TRBJ2-7
TGTGCCAGCAGCTTAGCGCGTGGACTAGCGGGAGGCGAGCAGTACTTC
CASSLARGLAGGEQYF
>.|TRBV7-9|.|TRBJ2-7
TGTGCCAGCAGCAAGGCCTACGAGCAGTACTTC
CASSKAYEQYF
>.|TRBV6-2/TRBV6-3|TRBD1|TRBJ2-7
TGTGCCAGCCCAGCCCTCCAGGGGACAGGACCCCACGAGCAGTACTTC
CASPALQGTGPHEQYF
>few|TRBV7-8|.|TRBJ2-3
TGTGCCAGCAGCTCCGGACAGAATATAGATACGCAGTATTTT
CASSSGQNIDTQYF
>many|TRBV3-1|.|TRBJ1-3
TGTGCCAGCAGCCCGTCTCAGGTTGGGTCTGGAAACACCATATATTTT
CASSPSQVGSGNTIYF
>.|TRBV10-2|TRBD2|TRBJ2-2
TGCGCCAGCACTAAGACTAGCGCGAACACCGGGGAGCTGTTTTTT
CASTKTSANTGELFF
>few|TRBV5-1|TRBD2|TRBJ2-1
TGCGCCAGCAGCCTTGGACTAGCGGGACCGCAGGAGCAGTTCTTC
CASSLGLAGPQEQFF
>few|TRBV29-1|.|TRBJ2-2
TGCAGCGCTTACACCGGGGAGCTGTTTTTT
CSAYTGELFF
>.|TRBV6-2/TRBV6-3|.|TRBJ2-7
TGTGCCAGCAGTTACTCCCTCAACAGGGAACGAAGGGGCGAGCAGTACTTC
CASSYSLNRERRGEQYF
>.|TRBV6-6|TRBD1|TRBJ1-1
TGTGCCAGCAGTTACTCGCCACAGGGGGGATATGAAGCTTTCTTT
CASSYSPQGGYEAFF
>.|TRBV12-3/TRBV12-4|.|TRBJ2-5
TGTGCCAGCAGTTTTCGTGGGGCGCAAGAGACCCAGTACTTC
CASSFRGAQETQYF
>.|TRBV7-8|.|TRBJ1-2
TGTGCCAGCAGCTTAATTTTTTTCGGGTCTAACTATGGCTACACCTTC
CASSLIFFGSNYGYTF
>.|TRBV7-9|TRBD2|TRBJ2-1
TGTGCCAGCAGCCCCGGACTAGCGGGAGGGCCCTCCTACAATGAGCAGTTCTTC
CASSPGLAGGPSYNEQFF
>few|TRBV5-1|TRBD2|TRBJ2-1
TGCGCCAGCAGCTTCCGACTAGCGGGAGGCCCCAATGAGCAGTTCTTC
CASSFRLAGGPNEQFF
>.|TRBV2|TRBD2|TRBJ2-7
TGTGCCAGCAACTCCGGGACTAGAGATCGCGAGCAGTACTTC
CASNSGTRDREQYF
>few|TRBV5-1|.|TRBJ1-4
TGCGCCAGCAGCCCCGGCTTCACAACTAATGAAAAACTGTTTTTT
CASSPGFTTNEKLFF
>.|TRBV14|.|TRBJ1-2
TGTGCCAGCAGCAGCAGGGTCAACTATGGCTACACCTTC
CASSSRVNYGYTF
>.|TRBV4-2|.|TRBJ2-7
TGTGCCAGCAGCCCACGACACAGGGCGCCCTACGAGCAGTACTTC
CASSPRHRAPYEQYF
>.|TRBV5-6|.|TRBJ2-6
TGTGCCAGCAGCGTAGGGTATGGGGCCAACGTCCTGACTTTC
CASSVGYGANVLTF
>.|TRBV9|.|TRBJ2-7
TGTGCCAGCAGCGCCTCAGGGGCCTCGGTGGCCTACGAGCAGTACTTC
CASSASGASVAYEQYF